The 28 T cell receptor beta chains presented below share a single source sample, sequenced in a study of cytomegalovirus exposure and HLA in healthy donors. PCR primers comprised 60 Vbeta and 13 Jbeta primers. The repertoire was sequenced with immunoSEQ multiplex PCR; TCRdb's copy has only in-frame clones and lacks some. The sample has fewer than 150,000 clones; 82% are singletons. Sequencing was carried out using PBMCs. The receptors stem from a male donor in good health and CMV-seronegative.

The chain uses TRBV30 and TRBJ1-4; possible D gene TRBD1, 6 bases. CDR1 and CDR2 (germline): GTSNPN, SVGIG (reference sequence). This CDR3 contains 13 residues. The CDR3 is CAKGDGDNEKLFF. CDR3 in DNA: TGTGCAAAGGGGGACGGGGATAATGAAAAACTGTTTTTT.

The gene calls are TRBV19 and TRBJ1-5; tentatively, D is TRBD1 (5 bases). The CDR3 runs to 13 residues. V gave up 7 bases and J gave up 5 bases, with 12 bases separating them. Germline CDR1 and CDR2: LNHDA and SQIVND (reference sequence). The CDR3, as DNA: TGTGCCAGTACCCCTCCAGGGCATCAGCCCCAGCATTTT. Translated: CASTPPGHQPQHF.

The rearrangement uses TRBV10-2 and TRBJ2-1; 9 bases are a match to TRBD2. Trimming took 6 bases from V and 9 from J; bases not matched to a gene: 9. The CDR3 loop spans 14 amino acids. CDR1 and CDR2 (germline): WSHSY, SAAADI. CDR3 nucleotides: TGCGCCAGCAGGCTAGCGGGAAAGGGCCCTGAGCAGTTCTTC. Translating it yields CASRLAGKGPEQFF.

This CDR3 reads CSAKRTSGSWSHEQYF. The CDR3 nucleotides are TGCAGCGCTAAAAGGACTAGCGGGAGTTGGTCCCACGAGCAGTACTTC. This sequence joins TRBV29-1 and TRBJ2-7; 13 bases are a match to TRBD2. J gave up 5 bases and V 7 bases, and 14 bases lay outside the gene matches. CDR3 size: 16 residues. The germline V gene has CDR1 SQVTM and CDR2 ANQGSEA.

The rearrangement uses TRBV25-1 and TRBJ2-7; D is unresolved. The ends were cut back, 11 bases at V and 7 bases at J, with 9 bases in the middle. The CDR3 runs 9 residues. Germline lookup yields CDR1 MGHDK and CDR2 SYGVNS. The CDR3 sequence: CAQTREQYF. CDR3 nucleotide sequence: TGTGCCCAAACCCGGGAGCAGTACTTC.

The chain carries TRBV5-6 and TRBJ1-3; TRBD1 might be the D (5 bases). Trimming took 1 base from V and 2 from J, leaving 7 bases between them. CDR3 length equals 14 residues. Germline V gives CDR1 SGHDT, CDR2 YYEEEE. The CDR3 DNA follows: TGTGCCAGCAGCTTGCAGGGCCCTGGAAACACCATATATTTT. Protein: CASSLQGPGNTIYF.

This chain joins TRBV7-6 and TRBJ2-7; weak D call: TRBD1 (5 bases). Germline CDR1 reads SGHVS; CDR2 reads FNYEAQ. This CDR3 comprises 18 residues. Trimming took 4 bases from V and 6 from J, leaving 28 bases between them. CDR3 DNA: TGTGCCAGCAGCTCCCTCTCAAAGGCCCGGCTAGGGGATTTCGAGCAGTACTTC. It yields the protein CASSSLSKARLGDFEQYF.

The chain joins TRBV20-1 to TRBJ1-2; a weak D match, TRBD1 (6 bases). CDR3 length equals 9 residues. V was clipped by 4 bases and J by 14 bases, with 11 bases between them. Germline loops: CDR1 DFQATT, CDR2 SNEGSKA (reference sequence). The chain's CDR3 is CSAKAGTTF. The CDR3 DNA is TGCAGTGCTAAGGCAGGGACAACCTTC.

The genes are TRBV5-1 and TRBJ1-1, with D perhaps matching TRBD1 (6 bases). This CDR3 region has 15 residues. Deletions cut 3 bases from V and 0 bases from J, with 12 bases between. The V gene's germline CDR1 is SGHRS and CDR2 YFSETQ. The CDR3, as DNA: TGCGCCAGCAGCTCGGCCACAGGGATGAACACTGAAGCTTTCTTT. This sequence encodes CASSSATGMNTEAFF.

The J gene is TRBJ2-1, the V gene TRBV7-9, with D possibly TRBD2 on 5 matching bases. Germline V gene data show CDR1 as SEHNR and CDR2 as FQNEAQ (reference sequence). CDR3 length: 15 residues. Trimming shortened V by 5 bases and J by 4 bases, and 15 bases separated the two germline ends. Here the CDR3 reads CASSARRIPYNEQFF. CDR3 nucleotide sequence: TGTGCCAGCAGCGCTCGGAGGATCCCTTACAATGAGCAGTTCTTC.

The CDR3 spells CASREFAGSSYNEQFF. CDR3 nucleotide sequence: TGTGCCAGCAGGGAGTTTGCGGGAAGCTCCTACAATGAGCAGTTCTTC. This chain links TRBV27 with TRBJ2-1; a weak D match, TRBD2 (6 bases). This CDR3 spans 16 amino acids. The V end was cut by 6 bases, the J end by 0 bases, with 15 bases between. CDR1 MNHEY and CDR2 SMNVEV come from the germline V gene (reference sequence).

The rearrangement joins TRBV7-9 to TRBJ2-1; TRBD2 aligns across 7 bases. Unmatched junction bases numbered 4, after V lost 5 bases and J lost 0 bases. The CDR3 has 15 residues. Per germline, CDR1 SEHNR and CDR2 FQNEAQ (reference sequence). In DNA form, the CDR3 reads TGTGCCAGCAGCCGAAGCGGGATCTCCTACAATGAGCAGTTCTTC. Translation: CASSRSGISYNEQFF.

In DNA, the CDR3 is TGCGCCAGCAGCTTGGACTTCTACGAGCAGTACTTC. This encodes CASSLDFYEQYF. The chain carries TRBV5-1 and TRBJ2-5; D remains ambiguous. The better agreement between TRBJ2-7 and the DNA end casts doubt on the J call. Germline V gene lookup returns CDR1 SGHRS and CDR2 YFSETQ. CDR3 length: 12 residues.

The chain has TRBV6-5 and TRBJ2-5; TRBD2 matches 8 bases. This CDR3 is built from 15 residues. The germline gives CDR1 MNHEY, CDR2 SVGAGI. V was clipped by 0 bases and J by 7 bases; unmatched bases: 7. CDR3 DNA sequence: TGTGCCAGCAGTTACTCGCTGGCTACTAGCGGGACCCAGTACTTC. This sequence encodes CASSYSLATSGTQYF.

This clone was seen once. V gene TRBV6-5 combines with J gene TRBJ2-7; D remains ambiguous. Germline values: CDR1 MNHEY, CDR2 SVGAGI. This CDR3 comprises 15 residues. With 0 bases removed from V and 0 bases from J, the gap between germline ends came to 9 bases. The CDR3 spells CASSYSKASSYEQYF. CDR3 in DNA: TGTGCCAGCAGTTACTCCAAAGCGAGCTCCTACGAGCAGTACTTC.

The genes are TRBV28 and TRBJ2-1; D is ambiguous. Germline V gene lookup returns CDR1 MDHEN and CDR2 SYDVKM. This CDR3 comprises 13 residues. V lost 1 base to trimming and J lost 10 bases, with 11 bases between them. The CDR3 DNA sequence: TGTGCCAGCAGTTTATTCGGTGCCGGGGAGCAGTTCTTC. Translating gives CASSLFGAGEQFF.

This chain joins TRBV27 and TRBJ2-7, with D tentatively TRBD1 (5 bases). The length of the CDR3 is 12 residues. Germline-derived CDR1 and CDR2 are MNHEY and SMNVEV (reference sequence). V gave up 6 bases and J gave up 6 bases, with 12 bases separating them. The CDR3 DNA follows: TGTGCCAGCAGCCCACAGGTCGGCGAGCAGTACTTC. This sequence encodes CASSPQVGEQYF.

This chain uses TRBV9 with TRBJ2-2, with a tentative D call TRBD2 (5 bases). The V end was cut by 2 bases, the J end by 3 bases, with 11 bases between. CDR1 is SGDLS, CDR2 YYNGEE, per germline. The length of the CDR3 is 15 residues. The CDR3 region has the DNA TGTGCCAGCAGCGTGTGGGCGGAGGACACCGGGGAGCTGTTTTTT. Its translation: CASSVWAEDTGELFF.

The rearrangement joins TRBV7-9 to TRBJ2-3; perhaps TRBD2 as D (6 bases). This CDR3 comprises 17 residues. Trimming took off 5 bases at V and 0 bases at J, with 18 bases between the two ends. Germline CDR1 is SEHNR and CDR2 is FQNEAQ (reference sequence). The CDR3 DNA is TGTGCCAGCAGCCCGGCTTGGGGGGACCTAAGCACAGATACGCAGTATTTT. Its translation is CASSPAWGDLSTDTQYF.

This clone has more than one count but fewer than ten. The gene calls are TRBV7-2 and TRBJ2-1; the match to TRBD2 covers 7 bases. Germline V gives CDR1 SGHTA, CDR2 FQGNSA. The CDR3 is 16 amino acids. The junction had 18 bases not matched to a gene; V was cut back by 8 bases and J by 8 bases. The chain's CDR3 is CASGRYRGGVADEQFF. Here the CDR3 DNA reads TGTGCCAGCGGCCGTTACCGGGGAGGGGTGGCGGATGAGCAGTTCTTC.

CDR3 in amino acids: CASSWPRLAGGNEQFF. The CDR3 region has the DNA TGTGCCAGCAGTTGGCCCCGACTAGCGGGAGGCAATGAGCAGTTCTTC. V gene TRBV6-5 combines with J gene TRBJ2-1; 13 bases agree with TRBD2. The CDR3 loop spans 16 amino acids. Germline V gives CDR1 MNHEY, CDR2 SVGAGI. V lost 4 bases, J lost 6 bases, and 6 bases stayed unmatched.

The genes are TRBV2 and TRBJ1-1; 8 nucleotides line up with TRBD1. The ends lost 7 bases at V and 3 bases at J; junction bases unmatched: 7. This CDR3 has 14 amino acids. Germline CDR1 is SNHLY and CDR2 is FYNNEI. The CDR3 reads CASKSTTGDTEAFF. In nucleotides, the CDR3 is TGTGCCAGCAAATCAACGACAGGGGACACTGAAGCTTTCTTT. Full variable domain (missing parts from reference TRBV2 and TRBJ1-1): EPEVTQTPSHQVTQMGQEVILRCVPISNHLYFYWYRQILGQKVEFLVSFYNNEISEKSEIFDDQFSVERPDGSNFTLKIRSTKLEDSAMYFCASKSTTGDTEAFFGQGTRLTVV.

This rearrangement joins TRBV2 to TRBJ2-7; a possible D gene is TRBD2 (5 bases). V dropped 5 bases and J dropped 4 bases, with 12 bases sitting between them. From germline, CDR1 is SNHLY and CDR2 FYNNEI. The CDR3 runs to 13 residues. The CDR3 DNA reads as TGTGCCAGCAGTCTATTGGGAGCTTACGAGCAGTACTTC. This gives the protein CASSLLGAYEQYF.

This clone has only a few counts. V is TRBV2 and J is TRBJ1-1; D might be TRBD1 (6 bases). Deletions cut 6 bases from V and 9 bases from J, with 17 bases between. Germline V gene lookup returns CDR1 SNHLY and CDR2 FYNNEI. This CDR3 spans 13 amino acids. CDR3 sequence: CASRIQGRDKAFF. DNA for the CDR3: TGTGCCAGCAGGATACAAGGACGGGACAAAGCTTTCTTT. The full variable domain, in which reference TRBV2 and TRBJ1-1 provide the parts outside the CDR3, is EPEVTQTPSHQVTQMGQEVILRCVPISNHLYFYWYRQILGQKVEFLVSFYNNEISEKSEIFDDQFSVERPDGSNFTLKIRSTKLEDSAMYFCASRIQGRDKAFFGQGTRLTVV.

The chain recombines TRBV14 with TRBJ2-7; 7 bases are shared with TRBD2. The CDR3 loop spans 16 amino acids. V trimming: 4 bases; J trimming: 2 bases; junction bases outside the gene matches: 11. Germline CDR1 is SGHDN and CDR2 is FVKESK. The CDR3 bases are TGTGCCAGCAGCCCTAAGGTGACTAGCTCGGCCTACGAGCAGTACTTC. This gives the protein CASSPKVTSSAYEQYF.

J is TRBJ2-7 and V is TRBV9, with 9 bases fitting TRBD2. This CDR3 contains 16 residues. Germline V gene data show CDR1 as SGDLS and CDR2 as YYNGEE. Trimming cost V 0 bases and J 3 bases; bases outside gene matches: 7. CDR3 sequence: CASSVGLAENHYEQYF. The CDR3 bases are TGTGCCAGCAGCGTAGGACTAGCGGAAAATCACTACGAGCAGTACTTC.

With regard to this clone: Other DNA sequences within the sample encode an identical CDR3. The chain has TRBV5-1 and TRBJ2-3, with D tentatively TRBD2 (6 bases). V lost 4 bases and J 0 bases, leaving 12 bases between the germline ends. This CDR3 has 15 residues. Germline V CDR1 and CDR2: SGHRS, YFSETQ. DNA for the CDR3: TGCGCCAGCAGCCGAACTAGCTCTAGCACAGATACGCAGTATTTT. Its protein is CASSRTSSSTDTQYF.

V and J are TRBV19 and TRBJ2-1; 14 nucleotides agree with TRBD2. The V gene's germline CDR1 is LNHDA and CDR2 SQIVND (reference sequence). J was trimmed by 1 base and V by 7 bases; bases with no gene match: 9. CDR3 size: 18 residues. The CDR3 nucleotides are TGTGCCAGTAAGGCAGGACTAGCGGGAGGTGGGTCCTACAATGAGCAGTTCTTC. Translation: CASKAGLAGGGSYNEQFF.